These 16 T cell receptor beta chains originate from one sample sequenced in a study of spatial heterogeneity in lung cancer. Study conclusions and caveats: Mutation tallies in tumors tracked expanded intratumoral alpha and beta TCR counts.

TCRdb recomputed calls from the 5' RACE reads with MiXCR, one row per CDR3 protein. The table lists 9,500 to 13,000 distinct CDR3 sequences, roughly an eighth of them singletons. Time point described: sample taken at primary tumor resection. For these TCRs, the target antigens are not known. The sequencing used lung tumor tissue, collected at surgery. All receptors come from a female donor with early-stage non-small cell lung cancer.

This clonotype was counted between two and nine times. CDR3 in amino acids: CASGAGHSTDTQYF. The CDR3 DNA reads as TGTGCCAGCGGCGCGGGACATAGCACAGATACGCAGTATTTT. The chain joins TRBV12-3 or TRBV12-4 to TRBJ2-3; the D call may be TRBD1 or TRBD2 (6 bases each). The CDR3 length is 14 residues. V dropped 8 bases and J dropped 0 bases, with 12 bases sitting between them.

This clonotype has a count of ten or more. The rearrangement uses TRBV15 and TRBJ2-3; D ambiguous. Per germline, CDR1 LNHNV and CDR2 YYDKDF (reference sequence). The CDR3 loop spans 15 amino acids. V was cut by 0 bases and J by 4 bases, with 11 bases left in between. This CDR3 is CATSRDSLLPDTQYF. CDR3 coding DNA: TGTGCCACCAGCAGAGATAGTCTCCTCCCAGATACGCAGTATTTT. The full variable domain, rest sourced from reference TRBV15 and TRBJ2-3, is DAMVIQNPRYQVTQFGKPVTLSCSQTLNHNVMYWYQQKSSQAPKLLFHYYDKDFNNEADTPDNFQSRRPNTSFCFLDIRSPGLGDTAMYLCATSRDSLLPDTQYFGPGTRLTVL.

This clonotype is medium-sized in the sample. CDR3 loop: CASSLNGDLHTEAFF. The CDR3 DNA follows: TGCGCCAGCAGCTTGAACGGGGACTTGCACACTGAAGCTTTCTTT. The genes are TRBV5-1 and TRBJ1-1, with D perhaps TRBD1 (5 bases). Per the germline V gene, CDR1 is SGHRS and CDR2 is YFSETQ. There are 15 residues in the CDR3. V lost 1 base, J lost 3 bases, and 13 bases lay in between.

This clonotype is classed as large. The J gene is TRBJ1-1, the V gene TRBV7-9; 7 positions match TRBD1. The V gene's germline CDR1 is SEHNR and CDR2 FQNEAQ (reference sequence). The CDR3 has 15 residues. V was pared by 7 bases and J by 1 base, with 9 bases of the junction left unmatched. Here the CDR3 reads CASTLAGTANTEAFF. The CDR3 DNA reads TGTGCCAGCACCCTCGCCGGGACAGCGAACACTGAAGCTTTCTTT. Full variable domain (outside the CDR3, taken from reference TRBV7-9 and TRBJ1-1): DTGVSQNPRHKITKRGQNVTFRCDPISEHNRLYWYRQTLGQGPEFLTYFQNEAQLEKSRLLSDRFSAERPKGSFSTLEIQRTEQGDSAMYLCASTLAGTANTEAFFGQGTRLTVV.

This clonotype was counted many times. The CDR3 nucleotides are TGTGCCAGCAGTGCAAACCCGGGGGGGCTTACCGGGGAGCTGTTTTTT. Translated, it gives CASSANPGGLTGELFF. The rearrangement uses TRBV6-5 and TRBJ2-2, with 8 nucleotides matching TRBD2. The CDR3 has 16 residues. The germline V gene has CDR1 MNHEY and CDR2 SVGAGI. The V and J ends lost 5 bases and 5 bases, in that order; junction bases with no gene match: 10.

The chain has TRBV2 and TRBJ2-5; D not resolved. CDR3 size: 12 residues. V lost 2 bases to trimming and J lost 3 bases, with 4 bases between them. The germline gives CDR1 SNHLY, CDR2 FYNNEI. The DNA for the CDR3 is TGTGCCAGCAGTGAACTCGAAGAGACCCAGTACTTC. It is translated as CASSELEETQYF.

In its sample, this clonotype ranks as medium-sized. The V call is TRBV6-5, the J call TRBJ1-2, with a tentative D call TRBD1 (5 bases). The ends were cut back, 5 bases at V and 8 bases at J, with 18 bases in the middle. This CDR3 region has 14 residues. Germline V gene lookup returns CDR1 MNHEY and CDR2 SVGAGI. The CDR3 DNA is TGTGCCAGCAGTCCCCAGGGTGGAGGTGGCGGCTACACCTTC. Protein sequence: CASSPQGGGGGYTF.

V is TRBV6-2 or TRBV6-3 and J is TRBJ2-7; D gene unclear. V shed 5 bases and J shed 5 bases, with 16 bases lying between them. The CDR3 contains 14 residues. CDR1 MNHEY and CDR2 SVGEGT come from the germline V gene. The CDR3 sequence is CASSLPAIFHEQYF. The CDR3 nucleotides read TGTGCCAGCAGTCTCCCTGCCATATTCCACGAGCAGTACTTC.

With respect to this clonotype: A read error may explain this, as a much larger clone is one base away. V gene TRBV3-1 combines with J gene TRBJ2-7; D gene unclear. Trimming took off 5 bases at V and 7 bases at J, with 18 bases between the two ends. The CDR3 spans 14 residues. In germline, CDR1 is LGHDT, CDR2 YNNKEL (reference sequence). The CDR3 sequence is CASSLPRVSGEQYF. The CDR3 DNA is TGTGCCAGCAGCTTGCCCCGGGTATCAGGTGAGCAGTACTTC.

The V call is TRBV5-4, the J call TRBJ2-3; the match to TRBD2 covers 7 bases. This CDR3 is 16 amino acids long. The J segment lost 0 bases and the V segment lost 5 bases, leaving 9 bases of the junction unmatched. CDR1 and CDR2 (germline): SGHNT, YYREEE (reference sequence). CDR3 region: CASRVTSARSTDTQYF. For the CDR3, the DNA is TGTGCCAGCAGGGTCACTAGCGCCCGAAGCACAGATACGCAGTATTTT.

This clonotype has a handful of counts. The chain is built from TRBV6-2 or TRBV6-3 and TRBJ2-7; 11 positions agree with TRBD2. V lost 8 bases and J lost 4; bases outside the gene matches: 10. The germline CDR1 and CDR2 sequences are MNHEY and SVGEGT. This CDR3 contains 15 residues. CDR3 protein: CASHYSGLAAYEQYF. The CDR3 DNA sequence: TGTGCCAGCCACTACTCGGGACTAGCGGCTTACGAGCAGTACTTC.

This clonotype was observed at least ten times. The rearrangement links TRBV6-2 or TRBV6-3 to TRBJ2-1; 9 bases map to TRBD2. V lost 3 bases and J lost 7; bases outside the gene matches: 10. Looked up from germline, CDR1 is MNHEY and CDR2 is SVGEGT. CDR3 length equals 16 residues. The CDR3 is CASSYGFGSGGNEQFF. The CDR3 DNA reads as TGTGCCAGCAGTTATGGTTTCGGGAGCGGGGGGAATGAGCAGTTCTTC.

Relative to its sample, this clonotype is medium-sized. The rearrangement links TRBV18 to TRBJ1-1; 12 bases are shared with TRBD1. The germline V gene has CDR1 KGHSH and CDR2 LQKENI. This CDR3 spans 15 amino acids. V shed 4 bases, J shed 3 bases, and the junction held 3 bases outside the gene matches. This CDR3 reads CASSLGQGADTEAFF. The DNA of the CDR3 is TGTGCCAGCTCACTGGGACAGGGGGCGGACACTGAAGCTTTCTTT.

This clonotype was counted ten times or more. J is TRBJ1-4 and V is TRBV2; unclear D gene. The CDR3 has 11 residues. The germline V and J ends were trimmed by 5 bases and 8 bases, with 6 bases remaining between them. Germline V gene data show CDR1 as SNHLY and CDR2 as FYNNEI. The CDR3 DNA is TGTGCCAGCAGTTATAAGGAAAAACTGTTTTTT. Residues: CASSYKEKLFF.

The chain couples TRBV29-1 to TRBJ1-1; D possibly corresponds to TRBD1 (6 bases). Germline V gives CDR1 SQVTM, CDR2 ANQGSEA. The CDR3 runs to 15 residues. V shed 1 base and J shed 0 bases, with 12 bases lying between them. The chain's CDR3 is CSVEVSGQMNTEAFF. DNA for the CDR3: TGCAGCGTTGAAGTCTCTGGACAGATGAACACTGAAGCTTTCTTT.

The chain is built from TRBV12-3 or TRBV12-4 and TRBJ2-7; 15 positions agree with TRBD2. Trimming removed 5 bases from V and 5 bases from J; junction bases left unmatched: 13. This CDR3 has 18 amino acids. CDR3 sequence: CASSPPPPRTSGRDEQYF. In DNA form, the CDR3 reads TGTGCCAGCAGTCCTCCTCCTCCCAGGACTAGCGGGAGGGACGAGCAGTACTTC.